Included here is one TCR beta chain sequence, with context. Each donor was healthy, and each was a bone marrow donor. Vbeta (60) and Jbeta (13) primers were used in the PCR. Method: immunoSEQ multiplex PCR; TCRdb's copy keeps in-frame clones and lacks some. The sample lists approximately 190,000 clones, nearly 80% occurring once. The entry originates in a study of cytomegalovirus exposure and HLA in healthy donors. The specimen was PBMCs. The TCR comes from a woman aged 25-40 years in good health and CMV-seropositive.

This chain's CDR3 is CASWLGGGTGNTIYF. Here the CDR3 DNA reads TGTGCCAGTTGGCTTGGGGGGGGAACAGGAAACACCATATATTTT. The J gene is TRBJ1-3, the V gene TRBV6-5; D may be TRBD1 (5 bases). The V gene's germline CDR1 is MNHEY and CDR2 SVGAGI. Trimming stripped 9 bases from V and 4 bases from J, with 19 bases between. The CDR3 totals 15 residues.